One sample yielded the 25 T cell receptor beta chains listed below, sequenced in a study of technical replicates of blood from a handful of donors. TCRdb keeps only in-frame clones here, not all; method: immunoSEQ multiplex PCR. This sample has approximately 41,000 clones, with around 96% found just once. The source material was T cells isolated from PBMCs. The receptor source for this set is a human donor in good health.

This clone was counted once. The chain has TRBV7-8 and TRBJ2-7; 7 bases line up with TRBD1. Germline V lookup: CDR1 SGHVS, CDR2 FQNEAQ. The CDR3 has 14 amino acids. V lost 3 bases, J lost 3 bases, and 5 bases stayed unmatched. The CDR3 region has the DNA TGTGCCAGCAGCTTTGACAGGGAGATCTACGAGCAGTACTTC. Translated, it gives CASSFDREIYEQYF.

This sequence joins TRBV4-1 and TRBJ2-2; D gene uncertain. The germline gives CDR1 MGHRA, CDR2 YSYEKL. V was pared by 1 base and J by 7 bases, with 10 bases between. The CDR3 runs 14 residues. As DNA, the CDR3 is TGCGCCAGCAGCCAAGGGTGGGCTGACGGGGAGCTGTTTTTT. Residues: CASSQGWADGELFF.

The chain carries TRBV7-8 and TRBJ1-1; D might be TRBD1 (6 bases). The CDR3 is 14 residues long. V gave up 3 bases and J gave up 0 bases, with 8 bases separating them. CDR1 is SGHVS, CDR2 FQNEAQ, per germline. The CDR3 DNA sequence: TGTGCCAGCAGCTTCGGACAGATGAACACTGAAGCTTTCTTT. It specifies CASSFGQMNTEAFF.

The chain couples TRBV2 to TRBJ1-4; 8 bases are a match to TRBD1. The CDR3 covers 13 residues. Trimming at V came to 10 bases and at J to 5 bases, leaving 6 bases not matched to a gene. Per the germline V gene, CDR1 is SNHLY and CDR2 is FYNNEI. The CDR3 DNA reads TGTGCCACCGGTCGGACAGGGAATGAAAAACTGTTTTTT. Its protein is CATGRTGNEKLFF.

The V and J genes are TRBV6-1 and TRBJ1-4, with 7 positions matching TRBD1. V lost 4 bases and J lost 8; bases outside the gene matches: 10. Germline V CDR1 and CDR2: MNHNS, SASEGT. The CDR3 extends over 15 amino acids. CDR3 in DNA: TGTGCCAGCAGTGCCACAGGGGTGGTAGAGGAAAAACTGTTTTTT. Its translation: CASSATGVVEEKLFF.

The rearrangement joins TRBV30 to TRBJ1-1; D is perhaps TRBD1 (5 bases). The CDR3 is made up of 11 amino acids. Germline loops: CDR1 GTSNPN, CDR2 SVGIG (reference sequence). V was pared by 6 bases and J by 5 bases, with 10 bases between. The CDR3 coding sequence is TGTGCCTGTAGGGGTTTGACTGAAGCTTTCTTT. Translated: CACRGLTEAFF.

The genes are TRBV7-3 and TRBJ2-5; D may be TRBD2 (5 bases). The germline V gene has CDR1 SGHTA and CDR2 FQGTGA. The V and J ends lost 1 base and 5 bases respectively, with 11 bases between them. The CDR3 runs to 14 residues. CDR3 amino acids: CASSLNPGGETQYF. CDR3 nucleotides: TGTGCCAGCAGCTTAAATCCGGGCGGGGAGACCCAGTACTTC.

The chain uses TRBV7-2 and TRBJ2-1, with TRBD2 as a possible D gene (5 bases). The CDR3 extends over 14 amino acids. From germline, CDR1 is SGHTA and CDR2 FQGNSA. The germline V and J ends were trimmed by 5 bases and 8 bases, with 16 bases remaining between them. This CDR3 reads CASSTRVYRDEQFF. The CDR3 nucleotides are TGTGCCAGCAGCACTAGGGTCTACCGAGATGAGCAGTTCTTC.

The chain uses TRBV5-1 and TRBJ1-5; D possibly corresponds to TRBD1 (5 bases). The V end lost 0 bases, the J end lost 4 bases, and 8 bases lay between the germline ends. This CDR3 is built from 14 residues. CDR1 is SGHRS and CDR2 is YFSETQ in the germline V gene. CDR3 coding DNA: TGCGCCAGCAGCTTGGGGGGCCCGAATCAGCCCCAGCATTTT. Protein sequence: CASSLGGPNQPQHF.

The gene calls are TRBV4-1 and TRBJ1-2; D remains unclear. This CDR3 has 11 amino acids. Germline V gives CDR1 MGHRA, CDR2 YSYEKL. V was clipped by 1 base and J by 5 bases, with 2 bases between them. DNA for the CDR3: TGCGCCAGCAGCCAAGTATATGGCTACACCTTC. Its translation: CASSQVYGYTF.

J is TRBJ2-2 and V is TRBV7-2, with 8 bases matching TRBD2. The V and J ends lost 5 bases and 6 bases, in that order; junction bases with no gene match: 8. Germline CDR1 is SGHTA and CDR2 is FQGNSA. The CDR3 contains 15 residues. The CDR3 loop is CASSLLSGAAGELFF. The CDR3 DNA sequence: TGTGCCAGCAGCCTCCTTAGCGGGGCGGCCGGGGAGCTGTTTTTT.

The chain couples TRBV29-1 to TRBJ2-3; 7 bases fit TRBD2. J lost 3 bases, V lost 1 base, and 4 bases had no gene match. Germline assignment: CDR1 SQVTM and CDR2 ANQGSEA. The CDR3 sequence is 14 residues long. The CDR3 DNA follows: TGCAGCGTTGAAGGAGTAGCGGGTACAGATACGCAGTATTTT. Its translation is CSVEGVAGTDTQYF.

The CDR3 nucleotides read TGTGCCAGCAGGGGACAGGGGAGGCACGAGCAGTACTTC. Its translation is CASRGQGRHEQYF. The chain links TRBV2 to TRBJ2-7, with 10 positions matching TRBD1. V shed 6 bases, J shed 5 bases, and the junction held 4 bases outside the gene matches. The CDR3 is 13 residues long. Germline lookup yields CDR1 SNHLY and CDR2 FYNNEI.

The chain carries TRBV2 and TRBJ2-3, with a tentative D call TRBD2 (5 bases). This CDR3 is 13 amino acids long. V lost 8 bases and J 4 bases, leaving 13 bases between the germline ends. CDR1 and CDR2 from the germline V gene are SNHLY and FYNNEI. CDR3 nucleotide sequence: TGTGCCAGCTCACTAGATAGTCCAGATACGCAGTATTTT. This translates into CASSLDSPDTQYF.

The genes are TRBV4-1 and TRBJ2-1, with 7 bases identical to TRBD2. V shed 1 base, J shed 7 bases, and the junction held 7 bases outside the gene matches. CDR3 length: 15 residues. Germline lookup yields CDR1 MGHRA and CDR2 YSYEKL. CDR3 nucleotides: TGCGCCAGCAGCCAAGCATACGGGGGGATGAATGAGCAGTTCTTC. This translates into CASSQAYGGMNEQFF.

The chain joins TRBV29-1 to TRBJ2-3, with 8 bases lining up with TRBD2. Trimming removed 4 bases from V and 5 bases from J; junction bases left unmatched: 5. Looked up from germline, CDR1 is SQVTM and CDR2 is ANQGSEA. The CDR3 spans 13 residues. CDR3 loop: CSVGRLAGDTQYF. DNA of the CDR3: TGCAGCGTTGGTAGGCTAGCGGGAGATACGCAGTATTTT.

The J gene is TRBJ1-2, the V gene TRBV9, with D possibly being TRBD1 (6 bases). This CDR3 has 13 amino acids. Germline CDR1 SGDLS, CDR2 YYNGEE. V was pared by 4 bases and J by 2 bases, with 9 bases between. The CDR3 spells CASSRGQNYGYTF. The CDR3, as DNA: TGTGCCAGCAGCCGAGGACAGAACTATGGCTACACCTTC.

The CDR3 DNA reads TGTGCCAGCAGCTTTAGCGGGAGCCCCTACGAGCAGTACTTC. The encoded protein is CASSFSGSPYEQYF. This chain joins TRBV7-9 and TRBJ2-7; the match to TRBD2 covers 9 bases. Germline CDR1 is SEHNR and CDR2 is FQNEAQ (reference sequence). The CDR3 sequence is 14 residues long. The ends lost 3 bases at V and 2 bases at J; junction bases unmatched: 2.

The rearrangement joins TRBV2 to TRBJ2-7, with TRBD2 matching over 7 bases. Germline-derived CDR1 and CDR2 are SNHLY and FYNNEI. The CDR3 runs to 12 residues. The V and J ends lost 4 bases and 6 bases, in that order; junction bases with no gene match: 3. As DNA, the CDR3 is TGTGCCAGCAGTGGGGGGGGAGGCGAGCAGTACTTC. This sequence encodes CASSGGGGEQYF.

The chain joins TRBV25-1 to TRBJ2-5; TRBD2 might be the D (5 bases). Germline-derived CDR1 and CDR2 are MGHDK and SYGVNS. CDR3 length: 16 residues. Trimming stripped 1 base from V and 5 bases from J, with 17 bases between. The CDR3 region is CASSELDYILMETQYF. The CDR3 bases are TGTGCCAGCAGTGAATTAGACTATATTTTGATGGAGACCCAGTACTTC.

This chain links TRBV29-1 with TRBJ2-7; possibly TRBD1 for D (5 bases). V was shortened by 5 bases and J by 1 base, with 18 bases between the two germline ends. The CDR3 contains 15 residues. CDR1 and CDR2 (germline): SQVTM, ANQGSEA. Here the CDR3 reads CSVNPTGSPSYEQYF. CDR3 in DNA: TGCAGCGTTAACCCTACAGGTTCACCTTCCTACGAGCAGTACTTC.

V is TRBV14 and J is TRBJ2-1; TRBD1 agrees at 12 bases. V lost 1 base, J lost 8 bases, and 3 bases stayed unmatched. Germline assignment: CDR1 SGHDN and CDR2 FVKESK. CDR3 length: 15 residues. CDR3 sequence reads: CASSQAGTGGYEQFF. The CDR3 DNA reads as TGTGCCAGCAGCCAAGCCGGGACAGGGGGCTATGAGCAGTTCTTC.

V and J are TRBV18 and TRBJ2-7; 9 nucleotides line up with TRBD1. J was trimmed by 2 bases and V by 3 bases; bases with no gene match: 17. The length of the CDR3 is 19 residues. Germline CDR1 is KGHSH and CDR2 is LQKENI. The CDR3 loop is CASSPSDSGTGFSPYEQYF. The CDR3, as DNA: TGTGCCAGCTCACCTTCGGACTCCGGGACAGGGTTCAGTCCCTACGAGCAGTACTTC.

The CDR3 coding sequence is TGTGCCAGCAGTTACTCGGAGGGGGCTGGGGAGCTGTTTTTT. Translated, it gives CASSYSEGAGELFF. The chain employs TRBV6-5 and TRBJ2-2, with a weak D call TRBD1 (7 bases). V was cut by 0 bases and J by 8 bases, with 10 bases left in between. Germline lookup yields CDR1 MNHEY and CDR2 SVGAGI. This CDR3 comprises 14 residues.

The chain recombines TRBV5-6 with TRBJ2-2, with 13 positions matching TRBD2. The germline CDR1 and CDR2 sequences are SGHDT and YYEEEE. V shed 1 base, J shed 6 bases, and the junction held 3 bases outside the gene matches. The CDR3 runs to 16 residues. The CDR3 sequence: CASSLWGLAGPGELFF. For the CDR3, the DNA is TGTGCCAGCAGCTTGTGGGGACTAGCGGGACCCGGGGAGCTGTTTTTT.